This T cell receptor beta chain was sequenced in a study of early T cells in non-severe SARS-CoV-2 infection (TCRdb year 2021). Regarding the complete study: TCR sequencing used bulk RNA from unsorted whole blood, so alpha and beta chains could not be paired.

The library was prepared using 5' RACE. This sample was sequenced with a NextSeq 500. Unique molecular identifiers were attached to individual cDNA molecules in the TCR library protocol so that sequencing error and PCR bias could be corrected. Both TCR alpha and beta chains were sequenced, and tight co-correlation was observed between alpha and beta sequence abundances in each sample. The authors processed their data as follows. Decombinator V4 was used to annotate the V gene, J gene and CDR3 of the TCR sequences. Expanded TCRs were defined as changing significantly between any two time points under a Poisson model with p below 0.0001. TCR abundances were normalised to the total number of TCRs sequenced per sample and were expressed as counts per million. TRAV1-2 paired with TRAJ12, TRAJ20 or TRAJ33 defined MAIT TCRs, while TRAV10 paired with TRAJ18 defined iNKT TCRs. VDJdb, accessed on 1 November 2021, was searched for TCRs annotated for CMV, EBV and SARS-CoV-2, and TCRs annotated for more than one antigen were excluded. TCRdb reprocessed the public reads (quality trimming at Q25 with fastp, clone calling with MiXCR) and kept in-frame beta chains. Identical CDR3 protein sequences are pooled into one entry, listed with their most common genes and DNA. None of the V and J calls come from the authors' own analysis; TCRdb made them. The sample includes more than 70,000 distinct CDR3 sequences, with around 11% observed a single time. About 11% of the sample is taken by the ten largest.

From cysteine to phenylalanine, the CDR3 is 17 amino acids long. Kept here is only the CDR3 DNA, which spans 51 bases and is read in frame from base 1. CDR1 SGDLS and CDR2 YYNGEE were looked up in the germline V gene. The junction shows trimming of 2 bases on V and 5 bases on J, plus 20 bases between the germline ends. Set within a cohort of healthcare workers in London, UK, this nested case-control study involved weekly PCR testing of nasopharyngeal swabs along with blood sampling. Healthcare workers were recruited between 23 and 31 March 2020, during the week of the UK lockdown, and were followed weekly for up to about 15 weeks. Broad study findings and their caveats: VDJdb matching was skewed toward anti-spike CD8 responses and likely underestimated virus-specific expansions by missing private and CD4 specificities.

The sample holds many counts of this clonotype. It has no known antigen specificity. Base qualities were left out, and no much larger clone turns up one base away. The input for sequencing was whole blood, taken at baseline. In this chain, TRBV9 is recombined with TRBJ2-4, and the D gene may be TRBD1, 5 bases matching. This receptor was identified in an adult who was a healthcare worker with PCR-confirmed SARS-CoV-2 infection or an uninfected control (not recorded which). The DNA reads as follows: TGTGCCAGCAGCGTTGAGGCAGGGTCACGTCGGGAAAACATTCAGTACTTC. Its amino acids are CASSVEAGSRRENIQYF.